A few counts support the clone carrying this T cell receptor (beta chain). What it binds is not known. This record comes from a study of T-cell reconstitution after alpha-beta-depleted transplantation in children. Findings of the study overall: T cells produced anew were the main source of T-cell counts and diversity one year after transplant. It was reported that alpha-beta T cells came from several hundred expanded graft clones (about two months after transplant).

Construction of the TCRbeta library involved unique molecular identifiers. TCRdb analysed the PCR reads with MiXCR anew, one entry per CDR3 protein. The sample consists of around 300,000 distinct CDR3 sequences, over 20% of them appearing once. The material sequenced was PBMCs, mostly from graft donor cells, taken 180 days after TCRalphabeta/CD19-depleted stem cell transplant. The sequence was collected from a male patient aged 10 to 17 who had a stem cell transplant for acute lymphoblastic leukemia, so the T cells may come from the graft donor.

The CDR3 loop reads CASSDGLENEQFF. DNA of the CDR3: TGTGCCAGCAGTGACGGACTAGAGAATGAGCAGTTCTTC. This sequence joins TRBV7-3 and TRBJ2-1, with 7 bases identical to TRBD2. Germline V gene data show CDR1 as SGHTA and CDR2 as FQGTGA. The CDR3 extends over 13 amino acids. V shed 6 bases and J 7 bases; nucleotides not matched to a gene: 6.